Listed here is a single T cell receptor beta chain. This entry comes from a study of blood T cell repertoires in COVID-19. Germline CDR1 is SGHKS and CDR2 is YYEKEE (reference sequence). V was trimmed by 4 bases and J by 1 base, leaving 15 bases between them. The CDR3 loop spans 16 amino acids. Source study methods: Scientists estimated how many nucleated cells there were by amplifying reference gene primers. Sequencing used immunoSEQ multiplex PCR; TCRdb keeps in-frame clones, though not all of them. V and J calls and clone size are given by that table; D and trimming were obtained from the DNA. The sample lists 250,000 to 350,000 clones; around 89% were seen once.

The source of this sequence is a woman younger than 30 who had recovered from COVID-19. This rearrangement joins TRBV5-5 to TRBJ1-5, with D tentatively TRBD1 (6 bases). The sequenced sample was PBMCs or T cells enriched from blood (not recorded which). The CDR3 region is CASSLTGGNSNQPQHF. The CDR3 region has the DNA TGTGCCAGCAGCCTAACGGGGGGCAACAGCAATCAGCCCCAGCATTTT. Together with reference TRBV5-5 and TRBJ1-5, the CDR3 gives the full variable domain: DAGVTQSPTHLIKTRGQQVTLRCSPISGHKSVSWYQQVLGQGPQFIFQYYEKEERGRGNFPDRFSARQFPNYSSELNVNALLLGDSALYLCASSLTGGNSNQPQHFGDGTRLSIL.